Sequencing of this T cell receptor beta chain was carried out in a study of T cell responses to AZD1222 COVID-19 vaccine. With V trimmed by 4 bases and J by 0 bases, 2 bases remained unmatched. The CDR3 extends over 15 amino acids. Germline V gives CDR1 MGHRA, CDR2 YSYEKL. The assay was immunoSEQ multiplex PCR, and TCRdb's table has in-frame clones only and misses some. The sample carries some 75,000 clones, about 88% recorded once. The sequencing used peripheral blood, collected on day 0 of AZD1222 vaccination. The TCR sequence derives from an adult in good health. This chain joins TRBV4-1 and TRBJ2-2; 7 nucleotides match TRBD1. CDR3 DNA: TGCGCCAGCAGCCGGGACAGAGCGAACACCGGGGAGCTGTTTTTT. Amino acid sequence: CASSRDRANTGELFF.